This T cell receptor (beta chain) was sequenced in a study of beta chain features in type 1 diabetes. Findings and limits, study-wide: More deletions and fewer insertions at VDJ junctions were seen in type 1 diabetes patients. Among patients with Type 1 diabetes, TCRB CDR3s were moderately but significantly shorter in every one of the four CD4+ subsets. A greater similarity of naive, central memory and Treg TCRB repertoires was seen among patients than among healthy donors.

Of note for this clone: The antigen is undetermined.

Unmatched junction bases numbered 7, after V lost 3 bases and J lost 0 bases. The CDR3 is 15 residues long. Germline V lookup: CDR1 GTSNPN, CDR2 SVGIG (reference sequence). The entirety of the isolated RNA underwent reverse transcription, so expressed TCRB transcripts were sequenced. Generated by immunoSEQ multiplex PCR, the TCRdb table keeps only in-frame clones and is missing some. The sample contains 160,000 or so clones, around 9% of which appear only once. Naive, central memory, regulatory and stem cell-like memory cells within the CD4+ compartment were sorted using CD45RO/CCR7/CD25/CD127/CD95/CD27. Each of the sorted populations had a purity greater than 95%.

Sequenced material: central memory CD4+ T cells from blood. The chain carries TRBV30 and TRBJ1-1, with 7 nucleotides matching TRBD1. This sequence originates from a woman between 25 and 40 years old with type 1 diabetes. CDR3 DNA sequence: TGTGCCTGGAGGTACTTAGACAGGGTGAACACTGAAGCTTTCTTT. Its protein product is CAWRYLDRVNTEAFF.